The rows below give T cell receptor beta chains drawn from one sample of a study of cytomegalovirus exposure and HLA in healthy donors. The method was immunoSEQ multiplex PCR; TCRdb's version includes in-frame clones alone and lacks a portion of them. Of more than 90,000 clones in the sample, about 74% were seen once. The sequencing sample was made of PBMCs. These receptors originate from a female donor in good health and CMV-seronegative. Each CDR3 is given with its conserved first and last residue. A D gene is named only where the DNA matches it firmly. Clone size, where shown, is once, few, many, or a class for clones that have expanded.

j_gene	v_gene	abundance	d_gene	CDR3aa	CDR3nt
TRBJ1-6	TRBV28	few	TRBD1	CASSLRRGQSSYNSPLHF	TGTGCCAGCAGTTTAAGGAGGGGGCAAAGCTCCTATAATTCACCCCTCCACTTT
TRBJ2-3	TRBV9	.	TRBD1	CASSEIDRDSTDTQYF	TGTGCCAGCAGCGAAATTGACAGGGATAGCACAGATACGCAGTATTTT
TRBJ1-2	TRBV29-1	.	TRBD1	CSVGGTGGDYGYTF	TGCAGCGTTGGGGGGACAGGGGGTGACTATGGCTACACCTTC
TRBJ2-6	TRBV11-2	.	TRBD1	CASSRRTGDGGANVLTF	TGTGCCAGCAGCAGGCGGACAGGGGACGGTGGGGCCAACGTCCTGACTTTC
TRBJ2-3	TRBV7-3	.	TRBD1	CASSGSWTGGPDTQYF	TGTGCCAGCAGCGGATCCTGGACAGGGGGCCCAGATACGCAGTATTTT
TRBJ2-7	TRBV11-2	.	.	CASSLGSPSSYEQYF	TGTGCCAGCAGCCTGGGCAGCCCTTCTTCCTACGAGCAGTACTTC
TRBJ2-1	TRBV29-1	.	TRBD2	CSVRTSGYHNEQFF	TGCAGCGTTCGGACTAGCGGATATCACAATGAGCAGTTCTTC
TRBJ2-2	TRBV19	.	TRBD1	CASSMGTVKAGELFF	TGTGCCAGTAGTATGGGGACAGTTAAGGCCGGGGAGCTGTTTTTT
TRBJ2-1	TRBV6-5	medium-sized	.	CASSYSSGLYNEQFF	TGTGCCAGCAGTTACTCTAGCGGACTGTACAATGAGCAGTTCTTC
TRBJ2-3	TRBV5-6	few	TRBD2	CASSWGLAGINSGGDTQYF	TGTGCCAGCAGCTGGGGACTAGCGGGTATTAACTCCGGGGGGGATACGCAGTATTTT
TRBJ1-6	TRBV18	.	TRBD1	CASSPPGTGNYSPLHF	TGTGCCAGCTCACCACCTGGGACAGGAAATTATTCACCCCTCCACTTT
TRBJ2-2	TRBV7-2	.	.	CASSAGVGELFF	TGTGCCAGCAGCGCAGGGGTTGGGGAGCTGTTTTTT
TRBJ2-7	TRBV9	.	TRBD2	CASSPGGGSSYEQYF	TGTGCCAGCAGCCCCGGCGGGGGGAGCTCCTACGAGCAGTACTTC
TRBJ2-3	TRBV5-1	.	TRBD1	CATQKGAPTDTQYF	TGCGCCACCCAGAAGGGGGCTCCCACAGATACGCAGTATTTT
TRBJ1-5	TRBV30	few	TRBD1	CAWSARTGSNQPQHF	TGTGCCTGGAGTGCCCGGACAGGAAGCAATCAGCCCCAGCATTTT
TRBJ1-1	TRBV5-1	.	.	CASSVRQGNTEAFF	TGCGCCAGCAGCGTAAGACAAGGGAACACTGAAGCTTTCTTT
TRBJ1-4	TRBV5-1	.	.	CASRQGGPPNEKLFF	TGCGCCAGCAGACAGGGTGGGCCGCCTAATGAAAAACTGTTTTTT
TRBJ1-5	TRBV7-9	.	.	CASSLEGLQPQHF	TGTGCCAGCAGCTTAGAGGGGCTTCAGCCCCAGCATTTT
TRBJ2-5	TRBV14	.	.	CASSPLAVGETQYF	TGTGCCAGCAGCCCTTTAGCGGTGGGGGAGACCCAGTACTTC
TRBJ2-5	TRBV25-1	.	.	CASSSGSRETQYF	TGTGCCAGCAGTTCAGGGTCACGGGAGACCCAGTACTTC
TRBJ1-2	TRBV13	.	.	CASSLYGRGIRPNYGYTF	TGTGCCAGCAGCTTATACGGAAGAGGAATCCGACCTAACTATGGCTACACCTTC
TRBJ2-1	TRBV7-8	.	.	CASTLRGLSSYNEQFF	TGTGCCAGCACCTTAAGGGGGTTAAGCTCCTACAATGAGCAGTTCTTC
TRBJ1-1	TRBV6-4	.	.	CASSAEPNTEAFF	TGTGCCAGCAGCGCGGAGCCGAACACTGAAGCTTTCTTT
TRBJ1-1	TRBV18	.	TRBD1	CASSPLEGASTEAFF	TGTGCCAGCTCACCACTAGAGGGGGCGAGCACTGAAGCTTTCTTT
TRBJ2-7	TRBV9	.	TRBD1	CASSLGGQANEQYF	TGTGCCAGCAGCCTCGGTGGACAGGCGAACGAGCAGTACTTC
TRBJ1-5	TRBV18	.	.	CASSTTDNSNQPQHF	TGTGCCAGCTCAACGACGGACAATAGCAATCAGCCCCAGCATTTT
TRBJ2-7	TRBV5-6	.	TRBD1	CASSLAGQGRYEQYF	TGTGCCAGCAGCTTGGCGGGACAGGGGAGGTACGAGCAGTACTTC
TRBJ1-2	TRBV27	.	.	CASSFRRGINYGYTF	TGTGCCAGCAGTTTCCGCAGGGGTATAAACTATGGCTACACCTTC
TRBJ1-2	TRBV5-3	.	TRBD1	CARSQQGQGIHGYTF	TGTGCCAGAAGTCAGCAGGGACAGGGAATTCATGGCTACACCTTC
TRBJ1-1	TRBV7-2	.	.	CASSSDGRGTEAFF	TGTGCCAGCAGCTCGGACGGCCGGGGCACTGAAGCTTTCTTT
TRBJ2-7	TRBV10-3	few	.	CAISERDNSYEQYF	TGTGCCATCAGTGAGAGGGACAACTCCTACGAGCAGTACTTC
TRBJ2-7	TRBV5-4	.	.	CASSRAAEPEQYF	TGTGCCAGCAGTCGAGCTGCCGAACCCGAGCAGTACTTC
TRBJ2-7	TRBV6-6	.	.	CASSLYGDISYEQYF	TGTGCCAGCAGTTTGTATGGGGACATCTCCTACGAGCAGTACTTC
TRBJ2-3	TRBV7-7	.	.	CASSLGGPDTQYF	TGTGCTAGCAGCTTAGGGGGGCCAGATACGCAGTATTTT
TRBJ1-1	TRBV6-6	.	TRBD1	CACETGRRSEAFF	TGTGCCTGCGAGACAGGGAGGAGATCTGAAGCTTTCTTT
TRBJ1-4	TRBV5-4	.	.	CASSLDLATANEKLFF	TGTGCCAGCAGCTTGGATTTGGCAACCGCTAATGAAAAACTGTTTTTT